This T cell receptor (beta chain) appears in the sequencing data of a study of blood T cell repertoires in COVID-19. Study details: Sources were T cells, B-cell-depleted T cells, or PBMCs; the material itself was cDNA or gDNA.

Trimming left V 5 bases short and J 6 bases short, with 14 bases between. Germline CDR1 is LNHNV and CDR2 is YYDKDF (reference sequence). CDR3 length equals 14 residues. Authors' analysis steps: For nucleated cells, counts were estimated from reference gene primer amplification. Some clones are missing from TCRdb's copy, which holds only in-frame ones; the method was immunoSEQ multiplex PCR. For V, J and clone size, that table is used; D and trimming come from the DNA. Of approximately 220,000 clones listed, 87% were seen once; the top ten hold approximately 6.2%. The sample holds a few counts of this clone.

Sequencing was performed on peripheral blood. This TCR was recovered from a man aged 60-69 years who had recovered from COVID-19. This sequence joins TRBV15 and TRBJ2-1, with D perhaps TRBD2 (5 bases). As DNA, the CDR3 is TGTGCCACCAGCCGCCCAGCGGCCCTCAATGAGCAGTTCTTC. Protein: CATSRPAALNEQFF.